This TCR beta chain was captured in a study of Ad26.COV2.S vaccination and SARS-CoV-2 variants. The CDR3 contains 15 residues. Germline-derived CDR1 and CDR2 are SGHKS and YYEKEE (reference sequence). Trimming took 3 bases from V and 0 from J, leaving 13 bases between them. Sequencing used immunoSEQ multiplex PCR; TCRdb keeps in-frame clones, though not all of them. Counted here are 300,000 to 400,000 clones, roughly 84% occurring once; the ten biggest clones make up roughly 3.1%. The treatment here: roughly 20 received Ad26.COV2.S at low or high dose, single or two shots; 5 received placebo; per-sample allocation not given. Each sample was drawn 63 days after the first injection (of vaccine or placebo).

Sequences were derived from peripheral blood, sampled in a trial of Ad26.COV2.S vaccine versus placebo. The J gene is TRBJ2-7, the V gene TRBV5-5; TRBD2 might be the D (6 bases). The clonotype was recovered from a person aged 18-60 years who received the Ad26.COV2.S COVID-19 vaccine or a placebo. Here the CDR3 DNA reads TGTGCCAGCAGCTCTCTTAGCGGCAGCTCCTACGAGCAGTACTTC. Encoded protein: CASSSLSGSSYEQYF.